This entry is about one T cell receptor (beta chain). The data stem from a study of T cells in Graves' hyperthyroidism and ophthalmopathy. RNA transcripts were the template for amplifying TCR beta CDR3 regions. The TCR CDR3 was amplified in a first-round RT-PCR using the HTBI primer set. TCRdb redid the calling of the multiplex PCR reads with MiXCR, one entry per CDR3 protein. This sample has some 510,000 distinct CDR3 sequences, with roughly 20% found just once. The CDR3 sequence is 14 residues long. The V and J ends lost 5 bases and 9 bases, in that order; junction bases with no gene match: 9. The clonotype was recovered from a man aged 18 to 30 with Graves' hyperthyroidism. V is TRBV12-3 or TRBV12-4 and J is TRBJ1-3, with TRBD1 matching 8 bases. The sequenced sample was blood. The chain's CDR3 is CASSPTDRGGTIYF. In nucleotides, the CDR3 is TGTGCCAGCAGTCCAACTGACAGGGGAGGCACCATATATTTT.